The 24 T cell receptor beta chains given below trace back to one sample, sequenced in a study of vaccination and CD4 T cells after COVID-19. Cultured CD4+ T cells had their DNA profiled by the Oncomine TCR Beta short-read assay. Using its own MiXCR run on the PCR reads, TCRdb lists one record per CDR3 protein. This table holds around 13,000 distinct CDR3 sequences, 24% found once. These receptors lack a known antigen. Treatment reported: roughly ten-day PBMC culture with coronavirus spike peptide pools or control peptides (ViraFEST assay). The source was CD4+ T cells from blood, cultured in vitro, collected after SARS-CoV-2 vaccination. All receptors derive from a human donor who had recovered from COVID-19.

The V and J genes are TRBV16 and TRBJ2-7; D is unclear. In germline, CDR1 is KGHSY, CDR2 FQNENV. Trimming removed 0 bases at V and 0 bases at J, with 9 bases between. The CDR3 is made up of 15 amino acids. CDR3 sequence (DNA): TGTGCCAGCAGCCAATCCCCGGTTAGCTCCTACGAGCAGTACTTC. Its translation: CASSQSPVSSYEQYF.

V usage is TRBV18 and J usage is TRBJ2-7, with 10 bases that match TRBD1. This CDR3 is 15 amino acids long. Germline V lookup: CDR1 KGHSH, CDR2 LQKENI. The ends lost 3 bases at V and 4 bases at J; junction bases unmatched: 6. DNA for the CDR3: TGTGCCAGCTCACCCAGGGACAGGGGCTTGTACGAGCAGTACTTC. Protein sequence: CASSPRDRGLYEQYF.

The chain employs TRBV12-3 or TRBV12-4 and TRBJ2-7; D not resolved. The CDR3 has 14 amino acids. V was cut by 2 bases and J by 3 bases, with 11 bases left in between. The DNA of the CDR3 is TGTGCCAGCAGTTTATCTGCAGGTGGCTACGAGCAGTACTTC. This encodes CASSLSAGGYEQYF.

This clonotype is termed medium-sized (0.01 to 0.1%). The V gene is TRBV6-1, the J gene TRBJ2-3; D uncertain. Looked up from germline, CDR1 is MNHNS and CDR2 is SASEGT. The CDR3 loop spans 14 amino acids. Trimming left V 6 bases short and J 1 base short, with 11 bases between. This chain's CDR3 is CASRSERGTDTQYF. The CDR3 coding sequence is TGTGCCAGCAGATCGGAGCGCGGCACAGATACGCAGTATTTT.

This clonotype was found a few times. The chain carries TRBV5-1 and TRBJ2-7; no reliable D call. The V gene's germline CDR1 is SGHRS and CDR2 YFSETQ. Trimming left V 2 bases short and J 0 bases short, with 0 bases between. CDR3 length: 11 amino acids. This chain's CDR3 is CASSFSYEQYF. DNA of the CDR3: TGCGCCAGCAGCTTCTCCTACGAGCAGTACTTC.

This clonotype has just a few counts. The chain couples TRBV4-3 to TRBJ1-2; D is ambiguous. This CDR3 has 15 amino acids. V lost 0 bases, J lost 4 bases, and 12 bases lay in between. Germline V gene data show CDR1 as LGHNA and CDR2 as YSLEER. In DNA form, the CDR3 reads TGCGCCAGCAGCCAAGATACTTCGGGTTTCTATGGCTACACCTTC. Protein product: CASSQDTSGFYGYTF.

This clonotype was seen a few times. This chain joins TRBV5-5 and TRBJ2-5, with TRBD2 matching 8 bases. V was clipped by 3 bases and J by 4 bases; unmatched bases: 5. The germline CDR1 and CDR2 sequences are SGHKS and YYEKEE (reference sequence). The CDR3 is 14 amino acids. The CDR3 is CASSSYSGTETQYF. The CDR3 DNA is TGTGCCAGCAGCTCGTATAGCGGGACAGAGACCCAGTACTTC.

V usage is TRBV9 and J usage is TRBJ2-3; 8 nucleotides match TRBD2. V shed 4 bases and J 2 bases; nucleotides not matched to a gene: 12. This CDR3 has 17 amino acids. Germline CDR1 is SGDLS and CDR2 is YYNGEE. The CDR3 reads CASSKSTLAAFTDTQYF. The CDR3 DNA reads TGTGCCAGCAGCAAATCTACACTAGCGGCGTTCACAGATACGCAGTATTTT.

The rearrangement links TRBV29-1 to TRBJ2-2; 8 nucleotides match TRBD1. The length of the CDR3 is 13 residues. From germline, CDR1 is SQVTM and CDR2 ANQGSEA. Trimming at V came to 4 bases and at J to 7 bases, leaving 5 bases not matched to a gene. The CDR3 loop is CSVAGGFGGELFF. In nucleotides, the CDR3 is TGCAGCGTTGCAGGGGGCTTCGGCGGGGAGCTGTTTTTT.

This clonotype was seen a few times. This chain links TRBV4-3 with TRBJ1-3, with 9 bases aligning to TRBD1. The germline CDR1 and CDR2 sequences are LGHNA and YSLEER. The CDR3 spans 17 residues. Trimming at V came to 1 base and at J to 4 bases, leaving 8 bases not matched to a gene. CDR3 in amino acids: CASSQVRGTGLGNTIYF. In DNA, the CDR3 is TGCGCCAGCAGCCAAGTACGGGGGACAGGGTTAGGAAACACCATATATTTT.

CDR3 in amino acids: CASRRTSGSYEQYF. CDR3 DNA sequence: TGTGCCAGCAGGCGGACTAGCGGGAGCTACGAGCAGTACTTC. This chain joins TRBV28 and TRBJ2-7; 13 bases align to TRBD2. Germline CDR1 and CDR2: MDHEN and SYDVKM. This CDR3 comprises 14 residues. With 6 bases clipped from V and 3 bases from J, the junction kept 2 bases outside the gene matches.

The chain is built from TRBV6-1 and TRBJ1-2, with 7 bases identical to TRBD1. J was trimmed by 7 bases and V by 5 bases; bases with no gene match: 10. There are 14 residues in the CDR3. Germline assignment: CDR1 MNHNS and CDR2 SASEGT. CDR3: CASSPEGAACGYTF. CDR3 nucleotides: TGTGCCAGCAGTCCCGAGGGGGCGGCCTGTGGCTACACCTTC.

This chain connects TRBV6-2 or TRBV6-3 to TRBJ2-5, with D perhaps assigned TRBD1 or TRBD2 (5 bases each). Germline CDR1 and CDR2: MNHEY and SVGEGT. The length of the CDR3 is 13 residues. Trimming cost V 6 bases and J 4 bases, with 12 bases left between them. The CDR3 region is CASRTPGRETQYF. In DNA, the CDR3 is TGTGCCAGCAGGACCCCGGGACGAGAGACCCAGTACTTC.

This chain connects TRBV20-1 to TRBJ1-6; 9 bases line up with TRBD1. The germline V gene encodes CDR1 DFQATT and CDR2 SNEGSKA (reference sequence). Trimming at V came to 8 bases and at J to 0 bases, leaving 17 bases not matched to a gene. The CDR3 covers 19 residues. The CDR3 is CSSELIRDRVFSYNSPLHF. Here the CDR3 DNA reads TGCAGTTCTGAACTCATCCGGGACAGGGTCTTCTCCTATAATTCACCCCTCCACTTT.

This clonotype was observed a few times. The CDR3 region is CASSWATSADEQYF. CDR3 bases: TGCGCCAGCAGCTGGGCGACTAGCGCGGACGAGCAGTACTTC. The chain carries TRBV5-1 and TRBJ2-7; TRBD2 matches at 8 bases. The V gene's germline CDR1 is SGHRS and CDR2 YFSETQ. The CDR3 is 14 amino acids. J was trimmed by 5 bases and V by 3 bases; bases with no gene match: 7.

This chain joins TRBV28 and TRBJ2-7; D is ambiguous. Germline assignment: CDR1 MDHEN and CDR2 SYDVKM. The V and J ends lost 7 bases and 0 bases respectively, with 16 bases between them. This CDR3 has 15 residues. The CDR3 sequence: CASNPAAPSSYEQYF. The CDR3 DNA follows: TGTGCCAGCAACCCTGCTGCCCCGAGCTCCTACGAGCAGTACTTC.

This clonotype has more than one count but fewer than ten. This chain uses TRBV4-1 with TRBJ1-1; D may be TRBD1 (5 bases). V shed 0 bases and J shed 6 bases, with 11 bases lying between them. This CDR3 contains 14 residues. Looked up from germline, CDR1 is MGHRA and CDR2 is YSYEKL. The DNA of the CDR3 is TGCGCCAGCAGCCAAGATCGGGACTTACCTGAAGCTTTCTTT. This gives the protein CASSQDRDLPEAFF.

This clonotype was counted between two and nine times. The CDR3 sequence: CSARGQGNSNQPQHF. The CDR3 region has the DNA TGCAGTGCTAGGGGACAGGGAAATAGCAATCAGCCCCAGCATTTT. V is TRBV20-1 and J is TRBJ1-5; TRBD1 aligns across 9 bases. Trimming removed 3 bases from V and 0 bases from J; junction bases left unmatched: 3. The CDR3 is 15 amino acids. The germline V gene encodes CDR1 DFQATT and CDR2 SNEGSKA (reference sequence).

Only a few counts were recorded for this clonotype. The gene calls are TRBV30 and TRBJ1-1; a possible D gene is TRBD1 (6 bases). The V gene's germline CDR1 is GTSNPN and CDR2 SVGIG (reference sequence). Trimming left V 6 bases short and J 3 bases short, with 23 bases between. This CDR3 has 16 amino acids. The CDR3 protein is CACTRPGWGADTEAFF. CDR3 nucleotides: TGTGCCTGTACGCGACCCGGGTGGGGGGCAGACACTGAAGCTTTCTTT.

About this clonotype: One base away lies a much larger clone, so this may be a sequencing read error. The gene calls are TRBV7-9 and TRBJ1-1, with a tentative D call TRBD1 (6 bases). Germline CDR1 is SEHNR and CDR2 is FQNEAQ (reference sequence). The CDR3 is 16 amino acids. CDR3 sequence (DNA): TGTGTCAGCAGCTTGTTGGGGGGGGGCGGGAACACTGAAGCTTTCTTT. Its protein is CVSSLLGGGGNTEAFF.

This chain connects TRBV19 to TRBJ1-1, with D possibly matching TRBD1 (6 bases). V was shortened by 0 bases and J by 8 bases, with 13 bases between the two germline ends. The germline V gene has CDR1 LNHDA and CDR2 SQIVND (reference sequence). CDR3 length equals 14 residues. Here the CDR3 reads CASSIDRGGAEAFF. Written as DNA, the CDR3 is TGTGCCAGTAGTATAGACCGGGGGGGGGCCGAAGCTTTCTTT.

Sample share makes this clonotype medium-sized. DNA of the CDR3: TGTGCCAGCAGTGGGGACAGGGGCGGGCAGCCCCAGCATTTT. Translated: CASSGDRGGQPQHF. This chain joins TRBV6-1 and TRBJ1-5; 10 positions agree with TRBD1. J was trimmed by 7 bases and V by 4 bases; bases with no gene match: 4. Germline V gene lookup returns CDR1 MNHNS and CDR2 SASEGT. The CDR3 is 14 amino acids.

This rearrangement joins TRBV24-1 to TRBJ2-1; TRBD1 might be the D (5 bases). The CDR3 is 13 amino acids. The ends were cut back, 9 bases at V and 0 bases at J, with 8 bases in the middle. CDR1 KGHDR and CDR2 SFDVKD come from the germline V gene. CDR3 sequence: CATGAYSYNEQFF. The CDR3 coding sequence is TGTGCCACCGGGGCTTACTCCTACAATGAGCAGTTCTTC.

The chain carries TRBV19 and TRBJ1-5, with TRBD1 identical over 7 bases. V trimming: 4 bases; J trimming: 6 bases; junction bases outside the gene matches: 9. The CDR3 runs 15 residues. CDR1 and CDR2 (germline): LNHDA, SQIVND (reference sequence). CDR3: CASSTDRAVFQPQHF. CDR3 nucleotide sequence: TGTGCCAGTAGTACCGACAGGGCAGTCTTTCAGCCCCAGCATTTT.